Listed here is a single T cell receptor beta chain. These data come from a study of blood T cell repertoires in COVID-19. The wider study: The United States, Italy and Spain provided the acute and convalescent COVID-19 samples. Sources were T cells, B-cell-depleted T cells, or PBMCs; the material itself was cDNA or gDNA.

In germline, CDR1 is DFQATT, CDR2 SNEGSKA (reference sequence). Trimming pared 3 bases from V and 0 bases from J, leaving 15 bases between. The CDR3 is made up of 16 amino acids. Under the authors' procedure: Amplification with reference gene primers provided the estimates of nucleated cell counts. Profiled with immunoSEQ multiplex PCR; TCRdb holds only in-frame clones, not every one. From that table come the V and J calls and clone size; the DNA was used to work out D and trimming. Of some 60,000 clones in the sample, approximately 86% are singletons; the top ten hold nearly 7.5%. This rearrangement joins TRBV20-1 to TRBJ2-1; D perhaps matches TRBD2 (5 bases). Material: peripheral blood. This clonotype was sampled from a human donor with active COVID-19. The donor label of this sample is uncertain. The CDR3 is CSASNRGQSSYNEQFF. In nucleotides, the CDR3 is TGCAGTGCTAGTAACCGGGGTCAGAGCTCCTACAATGAGCAGTTCTTC.